What follows are 16 T cell receptor beta chains derived from one specimen sequenced in a study of graft-versus-host responses after intestinal transplantation. Some clones are missing from TCRdb's copy, which holds only in-frame ones; the method was immunoSEQ multiplex PCR. The sample has about 43,000 clones; just under 95% are singletons. The starting material was PBMCs, obtained roughly 51 weeks after intestinal transplant. The receptors come from a human patient who received an intestinal transplant, so some T cells may come from the graft donor.

This chain connects TRBV6-5 to TRBJ2-6; D may be TRBD1 (6 bases). V was pared by 8 bases and J by 4 bases, with 12 bases between. Looked up from germline, CDR1 is MNHEY and CDR2 is SVGAGI. The CDR3 consists of 14 residues. The CDR3 DNA sequence: TGTGCCAGCTCCGACAGGACGGGGGCCAACGTCCTGACTTTC. It translates to CASSDRTGANVLTF.

The chain is built from TRBV5-1 and TRBJ2-7; TRBD2 matches 9 bases. Per the germline V gene, CDR1 is SGHRS and CDR2 is YFSETQ. Trimming at V came to 0 bases and at J to 2 bases, leaving 3 bases not matched to a gene. CDR3 length equals 15 residues. CDR3 nucleotides: TGCGCCAGCAGCTTGGTGGCGGGGGGGACCTACGAGCAGTACTTC. Translating gives CASSLVAGGTYEQYF.

The chain carries TRBV27 and TRBJ1-1, with D possibly matching TRBD1 (5 bases). V was shortened by 10 bases and J by 1 base, with 13 bases between the two germline ends. The germline V gene encodes CDR1 MNHEY and CDR2 SMNVEV (reference sequence). The CDR3 is 13 amino acids. CDR3 coding DNA: TGTGCCACATCCAACGGGGGGAACACTGAAGCTTTCTTT. Amino acids: CATSNGGNTEAFF.

CDR3 sequence: CASTGDVRSSYNEQFF. The CDR3 DNA reads as TGTGCCAGCACCGGGGACGTCAGGAGCTCCTACAATGAGCAGTTCTTC. The rearrangement uses TRBV5-4 and TRBJ2-1; TRBD1 or TRBD2 may be the D gene (5 bases each). Germline-derived CDR1 and CDR2 are SGHNT and YYREEE (reference sequence). The CDR3 extends over 16 amino acids. The ends were cut back, 6 bases at V and 0 bases at J, with 16 bases in the middle. The full variable domain, rest sourced from reference TRBV5-4 and TRBJ2-1, is ETGVTQSPTHLIKTRGQQVTLRCSSQSGHNTVSWYQQALGQGPQFIFQYYREEENGRGNFPPRFSGLQFPNYSSELNVNALELDDSALYLCASTGDVRSSYNEQFFGPGTRLTVL.

V is TRBV4-3 and J is TRBJ1-5; D unclear. CDR3 length: 15 amino acids. Germline V gene sequence: CDR1 LGHNA, CDR2 YSLEER. The V gene lost 6 bases and the J gene lost 2 bases, with 14 bases spanning the gap. CDR3 coding DNA: TGCGCCAGCAGTACCGAGGGTTGGGGCAATCAGCCCCAGCATTTT. Its protein is CASSTEGWGNQPQHF.

The V gene is TRBV7-3, the J gene TRBJ1-2; D may be TRBD1 (5 bases). V was trimmed by 7 bases and J by 6 bases, leaving 12 bases between them. The CDR3 spans 12 residues. Germline V gene lookup returns CDR1 SGHTA and CDR2 FQGTGA. CDR3 nucleotide sequence: TGTGCCAGCATCACGGACAATGATGGCTACACCTTC. Translation: CASITDNDGYTF.

Comment on this clone: Within the sample, other DNA sequences also encode this same CDR3. The chain is built from TRBV7-9 and TRBJ1-2; D gene ambiguous. Deletions cut 6 bases from V and 8 bases from J, with 10 bases between. The germline V gene has CDR1 SEHNR and CDR2 FQNEAQ (reference sequence). The CDR3 is made up of 11 amino acids. CDR3 protein: CASSRSYGYTF. In nucleotides, the CDR3 is TGTGCCAGCAGTAGGTCCTACGGCTACACCTTC.

The rearrangement joins TRBV7-2 to TRBJ1-6; D is perhaps TRBD1 (5 bases). Trimming removed 3 bases from V and 8 bases from J, with 14 bases in between. Germline CDR1 reads SGHTA; CDR2 reads FQGNSA. The CDR3 totals 15 residues. The DNA for the CDR3 is TGTGCCAGCAGCTTGGCGGGGACCTCATATTCACCCCTCCACTTT. This encodes CASSLAGTSYSPLHF.

The CDR3 spells CASSEWDRHATNEKLFF. CDR3 nucleotide sequence: TGCGCCAGCAGTGAGTGGGACAGGCATGCAACTAATGAAAAACTGTTTTTT. The chain recombines TRBV10-2 with TRBJ1-4; 8 bases agree with TRBD1. After removal of 1 base from V and 0 bases from J, the junction contained 4 bases not matched to a gene. Germline assignment: CDR1 WSHSY and CDR2 SAAADI. The CDR3 contains 17 residues.

This clone was observed once. The CDR3 loop reads CASSWGVQNNEQFF. The CDR3 region has the DNA TGTGCCAGCAGCTGGGGGGTACAAAACAATGAGCAGTTCTTC. This chain joins TRBV7-3 and TRBJ2-1, with TRBD2 as a possible D gene (6 bases). Between the trimmed V and J ends, which lost 4 bases and 5 bases, there was a span of 12 bases. Germline CDR1 and CDR2: SGHTA and FQGTGA. The CDR3 length is 14 residues.

V is TRBV27 and J is TRBJ1-1; the D is unclear. Germline V gene sequence: CDR1 MNHEY, CDR2 SMNVEV (reference sequence). Trimming stripped 5 bases from V and 1 base from J, with 14 bases between. CDR3 length equals 15 residues. In nucleotides, the CDR3 is TGTGCCAGCAGTCCTACCCGCCATTGGAACACTGAAGCTTTCTTT. Its protein is CASSPTRHWNTEAFF.

V and J are TRBV18 and TRBJ1-3, with TRBD1 identical over 8 bases. V gave up 0 bases and J gave up 3 bases; unmatched junction bases: 4. CDR3 length: 16 residues. The germline gives CDR1 KGHSH, CDR2 LQKENI. CDR3 protein: CASSPPDRGFGNTIYF. In nucleotides, the CDR3 is TGTGCCAGCTCACCACCCGACAGGGGCTTTGGAAACACCATATATTTT.

The J gene is TRBJ1-2, the V gene TRBV21-1. TRBV21-1 is tagged as a pseudogene. The CDR3 is made up of 16 amino acids. The CDR3 coding sequence is TGTGCCAGCAGAACGCCAGTAGCTACAGAAAGCTATGGCTACACCTTC. The encoded protein is CASRTPVATESYGYTF.

The rearrangement links TRBV9 to TRBJ1-4, with 9 bases aligning to TRBD1. The CDR3 length is 15 residues. V was clipped by 4 bases and J by 8 bases; unmatched bases: 9. In germline, CDR1 is SGDLS, CDR2 YYNGEE. The CDR3 nucleotides are TGTGCCAGCAGCCAAAGACAGGGGGTCGGCGAAAAACTGTTTTTT. Protein: CASSQRQGVGEKLFF. The variable domain in full, with the rest retrieved from reference TRBV9 and TRBJ1-4, is DSGVTQTPKHLITATGQRVTLRCSPRSGDLSVYWYQQSLDQGLQFLIQYYNGEERAKGNILERFSAQQFPDLHSELNLSSLELGDSALYFCASSQRQGVGEKLFFGSGTQLSVL.

The V gene is TRBV5-4, the J gene TRBJ2-7; D ambiguous. The CDR3 is 15 amino acids. The ends were cut back, 4 bases at V and 2 bases at J, with 16 bases in the middle. Germline V CDR1 and CDR2: SGHNT, YYREEE (reference sequence). The CDR3 sequence: CASSPLRERAYEQYF. CDR3 DNA: TGTGCCAGCAGCCCCCTACGAGAGAGAGCCTACGAGCAGTACTTC.

In the case of this clone: This specimen includes other DNA sequences encoding the same CDR3. V and J are TRBV5-1 and TRBJ2-7; tentative D call: TRBD2 (6 bases). There are 15 residues in the CDR3. Germline V gene sequence: CDR1 SGHRS, CDR2 YFSETQ. The V end lost 0 bases, the J end lost 2 bases, and 12 bases lay between the germline ends. The CDR3 coding sequence is TGCGCCAGCAGCTTGGGGGCGGGGTTGACCTACGAGCAGTACTTC. It specifies CASSLGAGLTYEQYF.